This entry lists 27 T cell receptor beta chains sequenced from one sample in a study of T cell responses to AZD1222 COVID-19 vaccine. Assay used: immunoSEQ multiplex PCR; TCRdb lists only in-frame clones, some missing. Among approximately 140,000 clones listed, about 90% were seen once. Here the sequenced sample was peripheral blood, taken 28 days after the second AZD1222 dose. Receptor source: an adult who received the AZD1222 COVID-19 vaccine.

The rearrangement links TRBV5-4 to TRBJ2-7; 10 nucleotides line up with TRBD1. Trimming removed 9 bases from V and 0 bases from J; junction bases left unmatched: 6. Looked up from germline, CDR1 is SGHNT and CDR2 is YYREEE (reference sequence). The CDR3 extends over 14 amino acids. The CDR3 is CATRGDRGSYEQYF. The CDR3, as DNA: TGTGCCACCAGGGGGGACAGGGGCTCCTACGAGCAGTACTTC.

The chain uses TRBV9 and TRBJ2-1, with 8 nucleotides matching TRBD2. Per the germline V gene, CDR1 is SGDLS and CDR2 is YYNGEE. The trim removed 6 bases at V and 2 bases at J, leaving 7 bases unmatched. This CDR3 is 15 amino acids long. CDR3 in amino acids: CASTPGGTPYNEQFF. DNA for the CDR3: TGTGCCAGCACCCCGGGGGGGACTCCCTACAATGAGCAGTTCTTC.

CDR3 nucleotide sequence: TGCGCCAGCAGCTTGGCCGTACTAGCGGGGGGGCCAAGCACAGATACGCAGTATTTT. This gives the protein CASSLAVLAGGPSTDTQYF. J is TRBJ2-3 and V is TRBV5-1, with 13 bases that match TRBD2. Germline CDR1 and CDR2: SGHRS and YFSETQ. The trim removed 0 bases at V and 0 bases at J, leaving 7 bases unmatched. CDR3 length: 19 residues.

This clone was recorded a few times. The genes are TRBV5-1 and TRBJ2-1; the D is unclear. The CDR3 has 13 residues. Germline loops: CDR1 SGHRS, CDR2 YFSETQ. Between the trimmed V and J ends, which lost 4 bases and 6 bases, there was a span of 11 bases. CDR3: CASSRHSGNEQFF. CDR3 coding DNA: TGCGCCAGCAGCCGACATTCGGGCAATGAGCAGTTCTTC.

The chain is built from TRBV14 and TRBJ1-2; D gene uncertain. Trimming stripped 1 base from V and 0 bases from J, with 9 bases between. The germline V gene encodes CDR1 SGHDN and CDR2 FVKESK. The CDR3 covers 15 residues. CDR3 sequence reads: CASSQVRYPNYGYTF. Written as DNA, the CDR3 is TGTGCCAGCAGCCAAGTCAGGTACCCTAACTATGGCTACACCTTC.

This chain connects TRBV19 to TRBJ2-7, with TRBD1 identical over 8 bases. The J segment lost 2 bases and the V segment lost 5 bases, leaving 5 bases of the junction unmatched. The CDR3 has 14 amino acids. Per germline, CDR1 LNHDA and CDR2 SQIVND (reference sequence). The CDR3: CASSQTGVAYEQYF. Written as DNA, the CDR3 is TGTGCCAGTAGTCAGACAGGGGTGGCCTACGAGCAGTACTTC.

Only one count was recorded for this clone. The genes are TRBV5-4 and TRBJ1-2, with D uncertain. Germline V gene sequence: CDR1 SGHNT, CDR2 YYREEE (reference sequence). The CDR3 is 13 amino acids. V was clipped by 0 bases and J by 8 bases, with 11 bases between them. CDR3 nucleotide sequence: TGTGCCAGCAGCTTGGCAGGCTCCAGGGGCTACACCTTC. This gives the protein CASSLAGSRGYTF.

The chain employs TRBV5-1 and TRBJ1-1, with TRBD1 matching over 7 bases. This CDR3 is 14 amino acids long. Germline values: CDR1 SGHRS, CDR2 YFSETQ. J gave up 1 base and V 4 bases, and 4 bases lay outside the gene matches. This CDR3 is CASSRGQENTEAFF. In DNA form, the CDR3 reads TGCGCCAGCAGCCGTGGACAGGAGAACACTGAAGCTTTCTTT.

This sequence joins TRBV11-3 and TRBJ2-3; 12 nucleotides line up with TRBD2. V shed 6 bases and J 2 bases; nucleotides not matched to a gene: 6. This CDR3 has 16 amino acids. The V gene's germline CDR1 is SGHNT and CDR2 YENEEA. This CDR3 reads CASRELAGGFTDTQYF. The CDR3 DNA reads TGTGCCAGCAGGGAGCTAGCGGGAGGGTTCACAGATACGCAGTATTTT. Together with reference TRBV11-3 and TRBJ2-3, the CDR3 gives the full variable domain: EAGVVQSPRYKIIEKKQPVAFWCNPISGHNTLYWYLQNLGQGPELLIRYENEEAVDDSQLPKDRFSAERLKGVDSTLKIQPAELGDSAVYLCASRELAGGFTDTQYFGPGTRLTVL.

The chain joins TRBV29-1 to TRBJ1-1; D gene uncertain. Trimming removed 6 bases from V and 1 base from J, with 18 bases in between. This CDR3 comprises 15 residues. Germline lookup yields CDR1 SQVTM and CDR2 ANQGSEA. Here the CDR3 reads CSVSPLVGRNTEAFF. The CDR3 DNA follows: TGCAGCGTGAGCCCGCTGGTAGGGAGGAACACTGAAGCTTTCTTT.

The rearrangement uses TRBV20-1 and TRBJ2-5; D ambiguous. Trimming removed 5 bases from V and 5 bases from J, with 9 bases in between. The CDR3 runs 11 residues. In germline, CDR1 is DFQATT, CDR2 SNEGSKA (reference sequence). CDR3 loop: CSAYKAETQYF. The DNA for the CDR3 is TGCAGTGCTTACAAAGCCGAGACCCAGTACTTC.

The V and J genes are TRBV6-6 and TRBJ1-2, with D tentatively TRBD1 (6 bases). V was shortened by 7 bases and J by 2 bases, with 14 bases between the two germline ends. Germline V gene sequence: CDR1 MNHNY, CDR2 SVGAGI (reference sequence). This CDR3 contains 14 residues. In nucleotides, the CDR3 is TGTGCCAGCACCACAGGAGGGGGAAACTATGGCTACACCTTC. It codes for CASTTGGGNYGYTF.

The V gene is TRBV19, the J gene TRBJ1-1; D unclear. Looked up from germline, CDR1 is LNHDA and CDR2 is SQIVND (reference sequence). Trimming removed 3 bases from V and 0 bases from J, with 11 bases in between. The CDR3 is made up of 15 amino acids. The CDR3 region has the DNA TGTGCCAGTAGTATTTTCGGGGTCCTGAACACTGAAGCTTTCTTT. It is translated as CASSIFGVLNTEAFF.

This chain joins TRBV24-1 and TRBJ2-1, with D uncertain. V dropped 4 bases and J dropped 11 bases, with 11 bases sitting between them. CDR1 is KGHDR and CDR2 is SFDVKD in the germline V gene. The CDR3 length is 12 residues. In DNA, the CDR3 is TGTGCCACCAGTGACCCTCAAACCCAGCAGTTCTTC. It is translated as CATSDPQTQQFF.

V and J are TRBV20-1 and TRBJ2-3, with a tentative D call TRBD2 (6 bases). The CDR3 consists of 15 residues. In germline, CDR1 is DFQATT, CDR2 SNEGSKA (reference sequence). The ends were cut back, 3 bases at V and 0 bases at J, with 13 bases in the middle. CDR3 DNA sequence: TGCAGTGCTAGTGATGCCGCGGGGAGCACAGATACGCAGTATTTT. This codes for CSASDAAGSTDTQYF.

The rearrangement uses TRBV7-2 and TRBJ2-7; 10 bases match TRBD2. This CDR3 has 15 amino acids. Losses at the gene ends were 6 bases for V and 3 bases for J; bases not matched to a gene: 8. The germline V gene has CDR1 SGHTA and CDR2 FQGNSA. CDR3 sequence (DNA): TGTGCCAGCAGTTCCCCGGGACTAGCGATCTACGAGCAGTACTTC. Amino acid sequence: CASSSPGLAIYEQYF.

The V and J genes are TRBV4-1 and TRBJ2-5, with 9 bases aligning to TRBD2. The V gene end was trimmed by 4 bases and the J gene end by 2 bases; junction bases not matched to a gene: 5. The CDR3 is 15 amino acids. The germline V gene has CDR1 MGHRA and CDR2 YSYEKL. CDR3 sequence (DNA): TGCGCCAGCAGCCTTAGCGGGGGAGATCAAGAGACCCAGTACTTC. Its translation is CASSLSGGDQETQYF.

The gene calls are TRBV11-2 and TRBJ2-7, with D possibly called TRBD1 or TRBD2 (5 bases each). V lost 4 bases and J 1 base, leaving 11 bases between the germline ends. Germline values: CDR1 SGHAT, CDR2 FQNNGV. The CDR3 totals 14 residues. The CDR3 sequence is CASSWGTESYEQYF. The CDR3 DNA reads TGTGCCAGCAGCTGGGGGACGGAATCCTACGAGCAGTACTTC. The full variable domain, rest sourced from reference TRBV11-2 and TRBJ2-7, is EAGVAQSPRYKIIEKRQSVAFWCNPISGHATLYWYQQILGQGPKLLIQFQNNGVVDDSQLPKDRFSAERLKGVDSTLKIQPAKLEDSAVYLCASSWGTESYEQYFGPGTRLTVT.

This rearrangement joins TRBV25-1 to TRBJ1-2; no firm D call. The germline gives CDR1 MGHDK, CDR2 SYGVNS. This CDR3 has 15 amino acids. V dropped 5 bases and J dropped 1 base, with 14 bases sitting between them. CDR3 sequence reads: CASSRGGTINYGYTF. The DNA of the CDR3 is TGTGCCAGCAGTCGAGGTGGCACCATTAACTATGGCTACACCTTC.

The chain carries TRBV7-3 and TRBJ2-7; 13 nucleotides agree with TRBD2. This CDR3 has 16 residues. Germline CDR1 is SGHTA and CDR2 is FQGTGA. The J segment lost 6 bases and the V segment lost 2 bases, leaving 7 bases of the junction unmatched. The CDR3 loop reads CASSLSLAGGPGEQYF. As DNA, the CDR3 is TGTGCCAGCAGCTTATCACTAGCGGGAGGGCCGGGCGAGCAGTACTTC.

The genes are TRBV19 and TRBJ1-4, with D possibly matching TRBD1 (6 bases). Per germline, CDR1 LNHDA and CDR2 SQIVND (reference sequence). V lost 5 bases, J lost 7 bases, and 14 bases lay in between. CDR3 size: 14 residues. In DNA, the CDR3 is TGTGCCAGTAGTCCCCAGGGGATCGGTGAAAAACTGTTTTTT. It translates to CASSPQGIGEKLFF.

This chain joins TRBV9 and TRBJ2-1; D possibly corresponds to TRBD2 (5 bases). Trimming took 0 bases from V and 8 from J, leaving 21 bases between them. The CDR3 runs 17 residues. From germline, CDR1 is SGDLS and CDR2 YYNGEE. The CDR3 DNA sequence: TGTGCCAGCAGCGTAGAATTGAGGGCTAGAGGGTCTCATGAGCAGTTCTTC. It yields the protein CASSVELRARGSHEQFF.

The rearrangement uses TRBV7-3 and TRBJ2-1; D is perhaps TRBD2 (6 bases). Trimming pared 5 bases from V and 8 bases from J, leaving 19 bases between. Germline V CDR1 and CDR2: SGHTA, FQGTGA. The CDR3 sequence is 15 residues long. DNA of the CDR3: TGTGCCAGCAGCCCCACCGGGAGAGGGGTATATGAGCAGTTCTTC. Protein product: CASSPTGRGVYEQFF.

As regards this clone: At one of its ends the junction is not consistent with the germline gene, which may arise from a read error. The chain combines TRBV11-2 with TRBJ1-1; 10 bases are a match to TRBD1. CDR1 is SGHAT, CDR2 FQNNGV, per germline. The CDR3 extends over 16 amino acids. The CDR3 sequence: CASSLVHGTGVTEAFF. The DNA of the CDR3 is TGTGCCAGCAGCTTAGTCCATGGGACAGGGGTCACTGAAGCCTTCTTT.

The chain combines TRBV19 with TRBJ2-7; 8 nucleotides agree with TRBD1. Germline loops: CDR1 LNHDA, CDR2 SQIVND (reference sequence). V was pared by 4 bases and J by 4 bases, with 3 bases of the junction left unmatched. The CDR3 has 13 amino acids. The CDR3 reads CASSRTGSYEQYF. The CDR3, as DNA: TGTGCCAGTAGTAGGACAGGGAGTTACGAGCAGTACTTC.

J is TRBJ2-1 and V is TRBV29-1; the D is unclear. There are 11 residues in the CDR3. V lost 6 bases, J lost 9 bases, and 12 bases lay in between. Germline lookup yields CDR1 SQVTM and CDR2 ANQGSEA. As DNA, the CDR3 is TGCAGCGTGGTGGTAGGGTTTGAGCAGTTCTTC. Amino acids: CSVVVGFEQFF.

The chain couples TRBV19 to TRBJ1-2; 8 positions agree with TRBD1. J lost 4 bases, V lost 7 bases, and 2 bases had no gene match. Germline values: CDR1 LNHDA, CDR2 SQIVND (reference sequence). The CDR3 is made up of 12 amino acids. CDR3: CASIGTGYGYTF. CDR3 DNA: TGTGCCAGTATCGGGACAGGCTATGGCTACACCTTC.